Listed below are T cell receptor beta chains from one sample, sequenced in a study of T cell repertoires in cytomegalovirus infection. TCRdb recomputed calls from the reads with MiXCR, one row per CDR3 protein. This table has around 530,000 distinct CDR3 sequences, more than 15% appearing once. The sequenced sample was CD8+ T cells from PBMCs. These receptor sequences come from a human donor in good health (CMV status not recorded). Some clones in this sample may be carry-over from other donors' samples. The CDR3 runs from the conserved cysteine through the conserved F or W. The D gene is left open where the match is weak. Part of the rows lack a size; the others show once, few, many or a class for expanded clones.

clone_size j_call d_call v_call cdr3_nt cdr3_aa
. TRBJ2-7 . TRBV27 TGTGCCAGCAGTTTGGTTCTAGGAGGTGGAGAGCAGTACTTC CASSLVLGGGEQYF
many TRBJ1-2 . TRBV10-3 TGTGCCATCAGTGGGTGGAGGGAGATTCCTAACTATGGCTACACCTTC CAISGWREIPNYGYTF
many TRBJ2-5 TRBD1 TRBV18 TGTGCCAGCTCACCGTGGGACAGGGTGGAGACCCAGTACTTC CASSPWDRVETQYF
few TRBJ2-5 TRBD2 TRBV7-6 TGTGCCAGCAGCTCGGGAGGGGCCTACGGAGAGACCCAGTACTTC CASSSGGAYGETQYF
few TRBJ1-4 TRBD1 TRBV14 TGTGCCAGCAGCCAAGATTCTGGGACAGGGAAAAAACTGTTTTTT CASSQDSGTGKKLFF
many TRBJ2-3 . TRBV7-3 TGTGCCAGCAGCTTATCGGGCCTCAGGGACACGCAGTATTTT CASSLSGLRDTQYF
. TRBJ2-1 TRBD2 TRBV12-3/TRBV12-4 TGTGCCAGCAGTTTAGATGGACTAGCGGGAGGTTCCTACAATGAGCAGTTCTTC CASSLDGLAGGSYNEQFF
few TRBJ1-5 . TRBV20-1 TGCAGTGCTAGAGATAATTGGAATAGCAATCAGCCCCAGCATTTT CSARDNWNSNQPQHF
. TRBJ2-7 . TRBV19 TGTGCCAGTGGCAAGAGGGGGGGATACCACGAGCAGTACTTC CASGKRGGYHEQYF
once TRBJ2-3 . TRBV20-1 TGCAGTGCTAGAGGCATAGTTGACAGCACAGATACGCAGTATTTT CSARGIVDSTDTQYF
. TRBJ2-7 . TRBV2 TGTGCCAGCAGTGAAGGGACAGACGTTTACGAGCAGTACTTC CASSEGTDVYEQYF
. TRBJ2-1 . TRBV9 TGTGCCAGCAGCGTAGATTCAGGGAATCCCTACAATGAGCAGTTCTTC CASSVDSGNPYNEQFF
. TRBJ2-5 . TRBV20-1 TGCAGTGCTAGAGATGAAGGCGACCCTATACAAGAGACCCAGTACTTC CSARDEGDPIQETQYF
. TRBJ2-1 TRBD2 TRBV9 TGTGCCAGCAGCGAAATAGCGGGAACTTACAATGAGCAGTTCTTC CASSEIAGTYNEQFF
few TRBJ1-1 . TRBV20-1 TGCAGTGCTAGAGATGATCCGGGGGGGCCTGAAGCTTTCTTT CSARDDPGGPEAFF
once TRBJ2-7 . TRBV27 TGTGCCAGCAGATCGAGGGCGCCGAAGGGGCACGAGCAGTACTTC CASRSRAPKGHEQYF
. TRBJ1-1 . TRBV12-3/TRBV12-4 TGTGCCAGCAGTGCGTATGGACCTGAAGCTTTCTTT CASSAYGPEAFF
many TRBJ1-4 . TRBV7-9 TGTGCCAGCAGCTTCCAGGCACCCACTAATGAAAAACTGTTTTTT CASSFQAPTNEKLFF
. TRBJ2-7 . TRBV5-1 TGCGCCAGCAGCTTGCGCGGGACTGACTACGAGCAGTACTTC CASSLRGTDYEQYF
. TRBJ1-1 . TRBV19 TGTGCCAGTAGCTCAGGGCAAGCTTTCTTT CASSSGQAFF
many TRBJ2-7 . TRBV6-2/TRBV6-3 TGTGCCAGCACCACGGGTTACGAGCAGTACTTC CASTTGYEQYF
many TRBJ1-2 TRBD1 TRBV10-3 TGTGCCATCAGTGACGGGACAGGGAATGGCTACACCTTC CAISDGTGNGYTF
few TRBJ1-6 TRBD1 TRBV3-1 TGTGCCAGCAGACAGGGGCGCACTAATTCACCCCTCCACTTT CASRQGRTNSPLHF
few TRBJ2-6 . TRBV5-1 TGCGCCAGCAGCTCCCCGGGGCCGAAGGCCAACGTCCTGACTTTC CASSSPGPKANVLTF
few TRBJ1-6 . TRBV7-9 TGTGCCAGCAGCGTAGATGGGGGAAGGGATTCACCCCTCCACTTT CASSVDGGRDSPLHF
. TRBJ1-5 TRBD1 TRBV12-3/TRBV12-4 TGTGCCAGCAGTTCCTCGGGAAGGGGGCTAGGGCAGCCCCAGCATTTT CASSSSGRGLGQPQHF
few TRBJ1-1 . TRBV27 TGTGCCAGCACCCAACCCGAAGCTTTCTTT CASTQPEAFF
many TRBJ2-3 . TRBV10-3 TGTGCCATCAGTGGATTTCGGACCGCGGCGAAGAGCATGGTTACGCAGTATTTT CAISGFRTAAKSMVTQYF
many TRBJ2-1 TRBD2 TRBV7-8 TGTGCCAGCAGCTTAGCGCACGGACTAGGATCTAATGAGCAGTTCTTC CASSLAHGLGSNEQFF
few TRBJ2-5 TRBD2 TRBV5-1 TGCGCCAGCAGCGCTGGACTAGCGGGGAACCAAGAGACCCAGTACTTC CASSAGLAGNQETQYF
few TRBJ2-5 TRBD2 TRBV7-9 TGTGCCAGCAGCTCTCTCAAGCGGGGGGGCCTAAGGACCCAGTACTTC CASSSLKRGGLRTQYF
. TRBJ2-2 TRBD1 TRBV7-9 TGTGCCAGCAGCCCTGGGACAGGGGCGAACACCGGGGAGCTGTTTTTT CASSPGTGANTGELFF
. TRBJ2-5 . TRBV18 TGTGCCAGCTGGGCGCCCGCCGGGGAGACCCAGTACTTC CASWAPAGETQYF
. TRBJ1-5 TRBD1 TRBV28 TGTGCCAGCAGTTTATGGGACAGGAATCAGCCCCAGCATTTT CASSLWDRNQPQHF
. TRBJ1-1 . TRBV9 TGTGCCAGCAGCGACAGTTTTAGCACTGAAGCTTTCTTT CASSDSFSTEAFF
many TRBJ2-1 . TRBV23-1 TGCGCCAGCAGTCAGGGAACACCTTGGGGGAATGAGCAGTTCTTC CASSQGTPWGNEQFF
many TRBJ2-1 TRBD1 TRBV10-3 TGTGCCATTACCCCGGGACAGGGACGGAATGAGCAGTTCTTC CAITPGQGRNEQFF
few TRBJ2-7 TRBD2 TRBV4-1 TGCGCCAGCAGCCAAGGCTGGGGGAGGGTGGAATACGAGCAGTACTTC CASSQGWGRVEYEQYF
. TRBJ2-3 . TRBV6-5 TGTGCCAGCAGTTACTCCCGACTTACCCCTAGCACAGATACGCAGTATTTT CASSYSRLTPSTDTQYF
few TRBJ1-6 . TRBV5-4 TGTGCCAGCAGCGGACTGGGGAACAGGGCCAATTCACCCCTCCACTTT CASSGLGNRANSPLHF
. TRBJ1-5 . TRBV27 TGTGCCAGCAGTTCAGTTGGCAATCAGCCCCAGCATTTT CASSSVGNQPQHF
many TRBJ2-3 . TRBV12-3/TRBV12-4 TGTGCCAGCAGTTCCCCGGCAGATACGCAGTATTTT CASSSPADTQYF
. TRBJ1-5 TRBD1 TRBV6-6 TGTGCCAGCAGTTACGAGGACAGGGTTCAGCCCCAGCATTTT CASSYEDRVQPQHF
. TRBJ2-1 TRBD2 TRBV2 TGTGCCAGAAGTGAATTAGCGGGTGTCCACAATGAGCAGTTCTTC CARSELAGVHNEQFF
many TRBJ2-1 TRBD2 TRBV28 TGTGCCAGCAGTTTGGGACTAGCGGGAGGGAGGATATACAATGAGCAGTTCTTC CASSLGLAGGRIYNEQFF
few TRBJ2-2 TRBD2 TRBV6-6 TGTGCCAGCAGCTTCGCGGGCGGGAGAGGATCCGGGGAGCTGTTTTTT CASSFAGGRGSGELFF
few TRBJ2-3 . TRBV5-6 TGTGCCAGCAGCTACTCAGCAGCCCTGCCAGATACGCAGTATTTT CASSYSAALPDTQYF
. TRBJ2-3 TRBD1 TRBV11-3 TGTGCCAGCAGCAACAGGGGGGGCACAGATACGCAGTATTTT CASSNRGGTDTQYF
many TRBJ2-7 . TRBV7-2 TGTGCCAGCAGCCCCCCCCAGGGTTACGAGACGTACTTC CASSPPQGYETYF
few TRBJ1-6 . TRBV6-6 TGTGCCAGCAGTTACTCGGGGGACTCTAATTCACCCCTCCACTTT CASSYSGDSNSPLHF
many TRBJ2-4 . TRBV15 TGTGCCACCAGCCCGGAGGGGACAACACCCGGGGGAAACATTCAGTACTTC CATSPEGTTPGGNIQYF